This T cell receptor beta chain was recovered during a study of T cell repertoires in cytomegalovirus infection. Each CDR3 protein is one row after TCRdb ran MiXCR on the reads. This sample has more than 150,000 distinct CDR3 sequences, with roughly 28% found just once. CDR1 and CDR2 from the germline V gene are SGHVS and FQNEAQ. The CDR3 loop spans 14 amino acids. The ends were cut back, 10 bases at V and 6 bases at J, with 16 bases in the middle. This clonotype was seen a handful of times. The sample consisted of PBMCs. The rearrangement joins TRBV7-8 to TRBJ2-6; weak D call: TRBD1 (5 bases). The sequence derives from a human donor in good health (CMV status not recorded). Some clones in this sample may be carry-over from other donors' samples. CDR3 sequence reads: CAITQTVQANVLTF. The CDR3 nucleotides read TGTGCCATCACACAGACAGTACAGGCCAACGTCCTGACTTTC. The complete variable domain, with remaining parts taken from reference TRBV7-8 and TRBJ2-6, reads GAGVSQSPRYKVAKRGQDVALRCDPISGHVSLFWYQQALGQGPEFLTYFQNEAQLDKSGLPSDRFFAERPEGSVSTLKIQRTQQEDSAVYLCAITQTVQANVLTFGAGSRLTVL.